This T cell receptor (beta chain) was sequenced during a study of blood T cells in healthy people across ages. Study results and caveats: When set beside aged donors, long-lived donors presented more naive CD4+ cells and higher diversity.

The CDR3 runs to 18 residues. Trimming pared 0 bases from V and 2 bases from J, leaving 17 bases between. Looked up from germline, CDR1 is MGHRA and CDR2 is YSYEKL. It was with a sample-barcoded 5' primer and a J-beta primer mix that a second PCR of roughly 7 to 12 cycles was run. Paired-end reads containing CDR3 totaled no fewer than 2.5 million for each sample. From the 5' RACE reads, TCRdb called clonotypes with MiXCR, one entry per CDR3 protein. Of over 700,000 distinct CDR3 sequences in the sample, around 25% are singletons; the top ten hold more than 7.5%. Points on this clonotype: Its matching antigen is unknown.

The data were also submitted as part of a second study, on T cells of mothers and their children.

The chain recombines TRBV4-1 with TRBJ2-1; TRBD2 is a possible D gene (6 bases). The TCR was taken from a boy between 10 and 17 years old in good health. The sequenced sample consisted of blood. The CDR3 DNA sequence: TGCGCCAGCAGCCAAGAGTGGCGGGAAAATCCCGCCTACAATGAGCAGTTCTTC. This codes for CASSQEWRENPAYNEQFF.